This TCR beta chain was sequenced for a study of blood T cell repertoires in COVID-19. This clone has just one count. CDR1 and CDR2 from the germline V gene are SGDLS and YYNGEE. V shed 3 bases, J shed 7 bases, and the junction held 1 base outside the gene matches. This CDR3 is 13 amino acids long. The table came from immunoSEQ multiplex PCR; TCRdb's copy has only in-frame clones and leaves some out. Among about 70,000 clones listed, approximately 89% were seen once. The rearrangement links TRBV9 to TRBJ2-4; 10 bases line up with TRBD1. This sequence was found in a human donor in a cohort sampled during active COVID-19. Sequencing was performed on peripheral blood. This CDR3 reads CASSGTGGNIQYF. CDR3 sequence (DNA): TGTGCCAGCAGCGGGACAGGGGGGAACATTCAGTACTTC.